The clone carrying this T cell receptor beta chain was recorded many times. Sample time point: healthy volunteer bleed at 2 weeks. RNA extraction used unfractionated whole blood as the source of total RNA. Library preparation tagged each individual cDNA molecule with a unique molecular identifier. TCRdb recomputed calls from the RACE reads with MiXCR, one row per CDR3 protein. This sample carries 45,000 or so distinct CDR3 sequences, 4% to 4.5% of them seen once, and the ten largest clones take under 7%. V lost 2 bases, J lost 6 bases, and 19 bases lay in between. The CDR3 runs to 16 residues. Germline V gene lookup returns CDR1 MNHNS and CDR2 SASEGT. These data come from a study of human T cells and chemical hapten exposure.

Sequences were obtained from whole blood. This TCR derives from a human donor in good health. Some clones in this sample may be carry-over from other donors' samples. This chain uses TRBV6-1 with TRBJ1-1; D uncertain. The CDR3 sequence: CASSEKRTILGPEAFF. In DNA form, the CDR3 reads TGTGCCAGCAGTGAAAAAAGGACCATCCTAGGGCCTGAAGCTTTCTTT.